This T cell receptor (beta chain) was recorded in a study of OX40 agonist ivuxolimab in advanced cancers. Study context: While on treatment, patients had intravenous ivuxolimab at 0.01 to 10 mg/kg every 2 weeks. Prior therapy, whether anti-PD-1, anti-PD-L1 or anti-CTLA-4, was allowed, and 40% had some.

Sequenced by immunoSEQ multiplex PCR; TCRdb stores in-frame clones only, minus some. The repertoire consists of approximately 50,000 clones, with about four fifths occurring once and the leading ten covering around 2.3%. Findings of the study overall: Among T cells, CD8+ cells averaged more expanded clones than CD4+ cells. Circulating CD4+ and CD8+ T cells showed clonal expansion by week 6 at 0.1 to 3.0 mg/kg.

As concerns this clone: Antigen unknown.

The sample consisted of CD4+ or CD8+ T cells sorted from blood, taken in a trial of the OX40 agonist ivuxolimab. This sequence originates from an adult with an advanced solid tumor such as melanoma, head and neck, liver or kidney cancer.

The CDR3 region is CASSPQGAGYGYTF. Written as DNA, the CDR3 is TGTGCCAGCAGTCCACAGGGGGCTGGCTATGGCTACACCTTC. The chain carries TRBV6-4 and TRBJ1-2; 9 positions match TRBD1. The V gene end was trimmed by 5 bases and the J gene end by 4 bases; junction bases not matched to a gene: 5. The CDR3 is 14 amino acids. Germline V gene sequence: CDR1 MRHNA, CDR2 SNTAGT.